This T cell receptor beta chain was captured by sequencing in a study of T-cell reconstitution after alpha-beta-depleted transplantation in children. The CDR3 runs 12 residues. The germline CDR1 and CDR2 sequences are SEHNR and FQNEAQ (reference sequence). Between the trimmed V and J ends, which lost 4 bases and 8 bases, there was a span of 8 bases. Study observations and caveats: At one year after transplant, newly produced T cells mostly accounted for T-cell counts and diversity. Surviving recipient T cells and thymic progenitors accounted for the high day-60 TCRbeta diversity observed in some patients. The origin of alpha-beta T cells about two months after transplant was reportedly several hundred expanded graft clones.

TCRbeta library preparation incorporated unique molecular identifiers. TCRdb ran MiXCR on the PCR reads and lists one entry per CDR3 protein. This table has 700,000 or so distinct CDR3 sequences, 13% appearing once. This clonotype showed up many times. Its antigen is currently unknown. The chain employs TRBV7-9 and TRBJ1-4; D gene unclear. The sample here was PBMCs, taken before TCRalphabeta/CD19-depleted stem cell transplant. This clonotype originated in a girl aged 2 to 9 with congenital amegakaryocytic thrombocytopenia, due to receive a stem cell transplant. Here the CDR3 reads CASSSDEEKLFF. The CDR3 coding sequence is TGTGCCAGCAGCTCTGACGAGGAAAAACTGTTTTTT. The variable domain in full, with the rest retrieved from reference TRBV7-9 and TRBJ1-4, is DTGVSQNPRHKITKRGQNVTFRCDPISEHNRLYWYRQTLGQGPEFLTYFQNEAQLEKSRLLSDRFSAERPKGSFSTLEIQRTEQGDSAMYLCASSSDEEKLFFGSGTQLSVL.